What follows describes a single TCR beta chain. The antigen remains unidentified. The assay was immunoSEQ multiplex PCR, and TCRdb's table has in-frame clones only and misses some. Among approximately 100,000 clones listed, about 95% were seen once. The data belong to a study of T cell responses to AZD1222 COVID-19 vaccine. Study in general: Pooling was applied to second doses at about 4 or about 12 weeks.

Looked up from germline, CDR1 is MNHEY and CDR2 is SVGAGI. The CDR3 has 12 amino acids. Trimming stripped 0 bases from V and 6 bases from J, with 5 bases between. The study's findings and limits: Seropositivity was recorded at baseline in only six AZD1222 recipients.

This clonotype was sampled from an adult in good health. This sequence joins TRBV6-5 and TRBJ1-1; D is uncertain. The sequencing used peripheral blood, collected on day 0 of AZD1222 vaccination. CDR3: CASSYSTAEAFF. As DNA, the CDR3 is TGTGCCAGCAGTTACTCGACCGCTGAAGCTTTCTTT.